The sequence of this T cell receptor beta chain was determined in a study of T cell changes during pregnancy in multiple sclerosis. Germline values: CDR1 MGHRA, CDR2 YSYEKL. The CDR3 is 12 residues long. V gave up 0 bases and J gave up 6 bases, with 5 bases separating them. Libraries were prepared by immunoSEQ multiplex PCR; TCRdb keeps only in-frame clonotypes and omits some of them. The sample shows 66,000 or so clones, roughly 90% of them seen only once. Sequences were derived from CD8+ T cells from peripheral blood mononuclear cells, sampled before pregnancy. This clonotype was sampled from a female donor with multiple sclerosis, enrolled in a pregnancy study. The rearrangement joins TRBV4-1 to TRBJ1-1; D unclear. The CDR3 protein is CASSQDPSEAFF. Written as DNA, the CDR3 is TGCGCCAGCAGCCAAGACCCCTCTGAAGCTTTCTTT.